The 16 T cell receptor beta chains in this list originate from one sample, sequenced in a study of T cell repertoires in cytomegalovirus infection. TCRdb itself ran the reads through MiXCR, one entry per CDR3 protein. The sample has roughly 640,000 distinct CDR3 sequences; 20% to 25% are singletons. Sequencing was carried out using CD8+ T cells from PBMCs. Receptor source: a human donor in good health (CMV status not recorded). Some clones in this sample may be carry-over from other donors' samples.

The chain combines TRBV7-6 with TRBJ1-2; 9 nucleotides agree with TRBD1. The CDR3 has 14 amino acids. V shed 8 bases and J 8 bases; nucleotides not matched to a gene: 12. The germline CDR1 and CDR2 sequences are SGHVS and FNYEAQ. This CDR3 reads CASGTGSFEGGYTF. The DNA for the CDR3 is TGTGCCAGCGGGACAGGGAGTTTTGAAGGCGGCTACACCTTC.

This chain links TRBV2 with TRBJ2-1, with a possible D match to TRBD1 (5 bases). CDR1 SNHLY and CDR2 FYNNEI come from the germline V gene. The CDR3 has 15 amino acids. V was cut by 6 bases and J by 10 bases, with 22 bases left in between. This CDR3 reads CASRKADSRVREQFF. As DNA, the CDR3 is TGTGCCAGCAGAAAAGCAGACAGCCGGGTACGGGAGCAGTTCTTC.

This clonotype was recorded a few times. The gene calls are TRBV4-2 and TRBJ1-1; D unresolved. Germline V gene lookup returns CDR1 LGHNA and CDR2 YNFKEQ. This CDR3 spans 15 amino acids. V was pared by 2 bases and J by 6 bases, with 16 bases between. The CDR3 loop reads CASSQPLAEVSEAFF. CDR3 nucleotide sequence: TGTGCCAGCAGCCAACCCCTGGCGGAAGTATCTGAAGCTTTCTTT.

This clonotype has ten or more counts. CDR3 sequence (DNA): TGTGCCAGCAGCCGTTGGGGGGGCTACGAGCAGTACGTC. Translated: CASSRWGGYEQYV. This chain links TRBV11-2 with TRBJ2-7, with 7 nucleotides matching TRBD2. The CDR3 is 13 residues long. The germline CDR1 and CDR2 sequences are SGHAT and FQNNGV. Losses at the gene ends were 5 bases for V and 3 bases for J; bases not matched to a gene: 4.

This clonotype has a count of ten or more. The chain couples TRBV7-8 to TRBJ2-5; 7 bases match TRBD1. Unmatched junction bases numbered 9, after V lost 2 bases and J lost 6 bases. This CDR3 is 15 amino acids long. In germline, CDR1 is SGHVS, CDR2 FQNEAQ. The CDR3 nucleotides read TGTGCCAGCAGCTTATACCGGGACAGAGGAAAGACCCAGTACTTC. This translates into CASSLYRDRGKTQYF.

As for this clonotype: Sequence at one end of the junction differs from germline and may be a read error. The V and J genes are TRBV7-6 and TRBJ2-5; D may correspond to TRBD1 or TRBD2 (5 bases each). This CDR3 region has 17 residues. Per germline, CDR1 SGHVS and CDR2 FNYEAQ. The CDR3 loop reads CASSLRGGRTSQEIQYF. DNA of the CDR3: TGTGCCAGCAGCTTAAGGGGCGGGCGGACGTCGCAAGAGATCCAGTACTTC.

The chain carries TRBV28 and TRBJ2-1; 9 nucleotides agree with TRBD2. CDR1 is MDHEN, CDR2 SYDVKM, per germline. V lost 8 bases and J lost 0; bases outside the gene matches: 8. The length of the CDR3 is 16 residues. The CDR3 sequence: CASLLSRGGSYNEQFF. The CDR3 DNA reads TGTGCCAGCCTTTTATCGCGGGGGGGCTCCTACAATGAGCAGTTCTTC.

Note on this clonotype: A much larger clone is a single base away; this may be a read error. This chain joins TRBV7-9 and TRBJ2-6; D unresolved. CDR3 size: 15 residues. Germline CDR1 SEHNR, CDR2 FQNEAQ (reference sequence). CDR3: CARSSRHSGANVLTF. Written as DNA, the CDR3 is TGTGCCAGGAGCTCCCGACACTCTGGGGCCAACGTCCTGACTTTC.

The chain has TRBV9 and TRBJ2-3; 8 bases are shared with TRBD1. Germline values: CDR1 SGDLS, CDR2 YYNGEE. V was clipped by 0 bases and J by 1 base; unmatched bases: 4. The CDR3 totals 16 residues. DNA for the CDR3: TGTGCCAGCAGCGTAGCGGTGGGACAGGGCACAGATACGCAGTATTTT. It codes for CASSVAVGQGTDTQYF.

This clonotype has at least ten counts. The chain recombines TRBV12-3 or TRBV12-4 with TRBJ2-7; 11 nucleotides line up with TRBD2. The CDR3 has 15 residues. V trimming: 6 bases; J trimming: 2 bases; junction bases outside the gene matches: 6. The CDR3 loop reads CASRAGLAGPYEQYV. The CDR3 nucleotides read TGTGCCAGCAGGGCCGGACTAGCGGGTCCCTACGAGCAGTACGTC.

V is TRBV5-6 and J is TRBJ2-1; D tentatively fits TRBD1 or TRBD2 (5 bases each). V was shortened by 4 bases and J by 8 bases, with 13 bases between the two germline ends. CDR1 is SGHDT, CDR2 YYEEEE, per germline. The CDR3 contains 13 residues. CDR3 DNA sequence: TGTGCCAGCAGCCCGGGGCTCGGGGATGAGCAGTTCTTC. The encoded protein is CASSPGLGDEQFF.

This clonotype was detected a few times. This chain links TRBV5-6 with TRBJ2-3; 8 bases align to TRBD1. The ends lost 2 bases at V and 6 bases at J; junction bases unmatched: 5. The germline gives CDR1 SGHDT, CDR2 YYEEEE. The CDR3 covers 14 residues. The CDR3 protein is CASSFGTGLDTQYF. The CDR3 region has the DNA TGTGCCAGCAGCTTTGGGACAGGACTCGATACGCAGTATTTT. The full variable domain, completed using reference TRBV5-6 and TRBJ2-3, is DAGVTQSPTHLIKTRGQQVTLRCSPKSGHDTVSWYQQALGQGPQFIFQYYEEEERQRGNFPDRFSGHQFPNYSSELNVNALLLGDSALYLCASSFGTGLDTQYFGPGTRLTVL.

This clonotype has just a few counts. The chain links TRBV2 to TRBJ2-1; D is unresolved. V gave up 11 bases and J gave up 12 bases, with 14 bases separating them. Per the germline V gene, CDR1 is SNHLY and CDR2 is FYNNEI. The CDR3 totals 10 residues. The CDR3 here is CAVRSSGQFF. DNA for the CDR3: TGTGCCGTGCGGAGTAGTGGGCAGTTCTTC.

This clonotype was seen only a few times. This chain links TRBV5-6 with TRBJ2-3, with 9 bases matching TRBD2. Germline trimming cut 3 bases from V and 2 bases from J; bases unmatched to any gene: 7. Germline V gives CDR1 SGHDT, CDR2 YYEEEE. The CDR3 has 16 residues. CDR3 in DNA: TGTGCCAGCAGCTGGACTAGCGAGGGGGACACAGATACGCAGTATTTT. Its translation is CASSWTSEGDTDTQYF.

This clonotype was detected a few times. V is TRBV12-3 or TRBV12-4 and J is TRBJ2-3; 8 positions match TRBD1. CDR3 size: 18 residues. V lost 0 bases, J lost 1 base, and 9 bases stayed unmatched. The chain's CDR3 is CASSLAFPVTGGTDTQYF. The CDR3 nucleotides are TGTGCCAGCAGTTTAGCGTTCCCCGTGACAGGGGGCACAGATACGCAGTATTTT.

Comment on this clonotype: Mismatch with germline at one junction end may stem from a read error. The genes are TRBV7-6 and TRBJ2-1, with a possible D match to TRBD2 (7 bases). Germline lookup yields CDR1 SGHVS and CDR2 FNYEAQ. The CDR3 runs to 14 residues. The CDR3 protein is CAGSLGGGDNEQFF. DNA of the CDR3: TGTGCCGGCAGCTTAGGCGGGGGCGACAATGAGCAGTTCTTC.